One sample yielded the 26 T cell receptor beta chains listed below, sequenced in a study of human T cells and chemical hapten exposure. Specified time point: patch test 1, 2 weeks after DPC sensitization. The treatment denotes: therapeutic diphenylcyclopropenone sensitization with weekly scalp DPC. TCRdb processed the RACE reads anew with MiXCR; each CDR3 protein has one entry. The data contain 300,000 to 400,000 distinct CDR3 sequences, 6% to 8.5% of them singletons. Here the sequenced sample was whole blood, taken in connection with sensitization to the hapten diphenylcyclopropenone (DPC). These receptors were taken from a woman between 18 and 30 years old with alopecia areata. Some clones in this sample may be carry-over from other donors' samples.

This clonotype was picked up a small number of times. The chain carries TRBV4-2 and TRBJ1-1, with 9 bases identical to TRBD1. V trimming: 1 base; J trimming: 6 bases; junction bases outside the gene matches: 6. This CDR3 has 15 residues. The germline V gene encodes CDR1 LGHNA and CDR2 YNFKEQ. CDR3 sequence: CASSQVGTGYPEAFF. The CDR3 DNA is TGTGCCAGCAGCCAAGTGGGGACAGGGTACCCTGAAGCTTTCTTT.

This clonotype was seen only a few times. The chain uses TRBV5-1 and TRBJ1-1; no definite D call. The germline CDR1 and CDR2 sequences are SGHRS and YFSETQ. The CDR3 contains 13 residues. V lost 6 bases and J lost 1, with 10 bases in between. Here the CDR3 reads CASKKGKNTEAFF. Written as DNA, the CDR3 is TGCGCCAGCAAGAAAGGGAAGAACACTGAAGCTTTCTTT.

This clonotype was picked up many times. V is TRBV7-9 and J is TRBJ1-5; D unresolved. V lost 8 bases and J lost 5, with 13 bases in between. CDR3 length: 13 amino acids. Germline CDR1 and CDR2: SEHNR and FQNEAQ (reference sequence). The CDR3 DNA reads TGTGCCAGCGGTGAGTCCGGCCATCAGCCCCAGCATTTT. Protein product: CASGESGHQPQHF.

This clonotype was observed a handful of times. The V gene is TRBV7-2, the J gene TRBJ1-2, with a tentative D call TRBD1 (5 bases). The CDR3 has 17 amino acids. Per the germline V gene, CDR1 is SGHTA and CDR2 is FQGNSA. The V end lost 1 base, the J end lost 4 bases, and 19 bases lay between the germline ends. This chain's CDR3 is CASSLGGGGHVVYGYTF. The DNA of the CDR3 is TGTGCCAGCAGCTTAGGAGGTGGAGGACACGTCGTCTATGGCTACACCTTC.

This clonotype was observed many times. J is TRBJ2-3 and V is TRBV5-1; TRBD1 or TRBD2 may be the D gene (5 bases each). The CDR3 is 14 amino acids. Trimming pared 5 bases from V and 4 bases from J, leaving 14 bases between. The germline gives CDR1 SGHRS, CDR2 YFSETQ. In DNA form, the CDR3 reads TGCGCCAGCAGTTATGAGGTGGGGGCAGATACGCAGTATTTT. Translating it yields CASSYEVGADTQYF.

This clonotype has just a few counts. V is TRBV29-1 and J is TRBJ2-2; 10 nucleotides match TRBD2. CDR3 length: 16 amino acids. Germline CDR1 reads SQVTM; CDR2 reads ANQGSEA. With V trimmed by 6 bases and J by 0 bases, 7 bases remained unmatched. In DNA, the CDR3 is TGCAGCGTCGGAGGACTAGCGGCTACGAACACCGGGGAGCTGTTTTTT. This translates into CSVGGLAATNTGELFF.

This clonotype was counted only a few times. In DNA form, the CDR3 reads TGCAGCGTTGTCTGGGGCGGCGGGGAGCTGTTTTTT. Amino acid sequence: CSVVWGGGELFF. The gene calls are TRBV29-1 and TRBJ2-2; perhaps TRBD1 as D (5 bases). The CDR3 has 12 amino acids. Germline V CDR1 and CDR2: SQVTM, ANQGSEA. The V end was cut by 4 bases, the J end by 7 bases, with 10 bases between.

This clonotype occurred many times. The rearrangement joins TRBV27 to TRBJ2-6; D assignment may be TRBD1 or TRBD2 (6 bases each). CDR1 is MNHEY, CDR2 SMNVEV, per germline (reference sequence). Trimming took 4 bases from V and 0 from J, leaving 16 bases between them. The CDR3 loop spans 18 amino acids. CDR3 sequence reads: CASSSRGGGRSGANVLTF. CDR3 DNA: TGTGCCAGCAGTTCCCGTGGAGGGGGACGCTCTGGGGCCAACGTCCTGACTTTC.

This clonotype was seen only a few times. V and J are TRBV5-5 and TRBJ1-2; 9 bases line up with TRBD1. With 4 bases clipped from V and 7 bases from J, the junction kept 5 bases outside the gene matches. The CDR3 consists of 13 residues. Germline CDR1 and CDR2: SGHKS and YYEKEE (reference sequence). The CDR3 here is CASSIDRGAGYTF. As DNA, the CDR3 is TGTGCCAGCAGCATAGACAGGGGGGCTGGCTACACCTTC. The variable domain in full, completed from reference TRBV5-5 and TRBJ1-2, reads DAGVTQSPTHLIKTRGQQVTLRCSPISGHKSVSWYQQVLGQGPQFIFQYYEKEERGRGNFPDRFSARQFPNYSSELNVNALLLGDSALYLCASSIDRGAGYTFGSGTRLTVV.

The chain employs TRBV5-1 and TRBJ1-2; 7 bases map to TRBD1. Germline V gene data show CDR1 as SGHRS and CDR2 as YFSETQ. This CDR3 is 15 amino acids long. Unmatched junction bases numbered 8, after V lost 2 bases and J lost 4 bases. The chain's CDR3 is CASSFGDRETYGYTF. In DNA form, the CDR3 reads TGCGCCAGCAGCTTCGGTGACAGGGAGACCTATGGCTACACCTTC.

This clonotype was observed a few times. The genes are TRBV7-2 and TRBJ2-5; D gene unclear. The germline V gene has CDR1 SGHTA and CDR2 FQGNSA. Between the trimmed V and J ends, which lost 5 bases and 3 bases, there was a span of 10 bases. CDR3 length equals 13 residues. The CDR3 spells CASSVGFKETQYF. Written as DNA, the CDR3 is TGTGCCAGCAGCGTGGGATTCAAAGAGACCCAGTACTTC. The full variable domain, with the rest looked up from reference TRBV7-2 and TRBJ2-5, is GAGVSQSPSNKVTEKGKDVELRCDPISGHTALYWYRQSLGQGLEFLIYFQGNSAPDKSGLPSDRFSAERTGGSVSTLTIQRTQQEDSAVYLCASSVGFKETQYFGPGTRLLVL.

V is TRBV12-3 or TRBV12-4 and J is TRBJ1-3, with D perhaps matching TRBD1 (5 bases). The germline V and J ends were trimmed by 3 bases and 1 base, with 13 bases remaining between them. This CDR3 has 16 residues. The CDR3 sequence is CASSLPGQASGNTIYF. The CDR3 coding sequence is TGTGCCAGCAGTTTGCCGGGGCAGGCTTCTGGAAACACCATATATTTT.

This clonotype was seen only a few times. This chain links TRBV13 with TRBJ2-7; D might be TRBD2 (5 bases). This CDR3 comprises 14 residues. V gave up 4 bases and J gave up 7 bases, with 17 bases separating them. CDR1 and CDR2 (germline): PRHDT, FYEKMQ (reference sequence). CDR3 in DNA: TGTGCCAGCAGCTACCCCTCGAGGGCGAGGGAGCAGTACTTC. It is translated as CASSYPSRAREQYF. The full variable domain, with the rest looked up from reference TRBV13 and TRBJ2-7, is AAGVIQSPRHLIKEKRETATLKCYPIPRHDTVYWYQQGPGQDPQFLISFYEKMQSDKGSIPDRFSAQQFSDYHSELNMSSLELGDSALYFCASSYPSRAREQYFGPGTRLTVT.

The CDR3 spells CASSQTTSMNTEAFF. The CDR3 DNA reads TGTGCCAGCAGCCAGACCACCTCTATGAACACTGAAGCTTTCTTT. The V call is TRBV9, the J call TRBJ1-1, with no clear D. This CDR3 has 15 residues. From germline, CDR1 is SGDLS and CDR2 YYNGEE. Trimming removed 4 bases at V and 0 bases at J, with 13 bases between.

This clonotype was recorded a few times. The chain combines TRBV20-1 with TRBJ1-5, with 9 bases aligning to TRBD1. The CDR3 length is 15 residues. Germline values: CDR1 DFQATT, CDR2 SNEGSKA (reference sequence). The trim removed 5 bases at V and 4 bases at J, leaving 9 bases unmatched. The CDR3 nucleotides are TGCAGTGCTGAAGCCGGGACAGGGCTTAATCAGCCCCAGCATTTT. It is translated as CSAEAGTGLNQPQHF.

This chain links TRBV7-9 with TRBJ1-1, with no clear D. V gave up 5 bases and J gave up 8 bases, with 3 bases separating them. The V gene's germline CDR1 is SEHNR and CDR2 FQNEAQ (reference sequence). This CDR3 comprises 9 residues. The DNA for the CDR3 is TGTGCCAGCAGCCTAGAAGCTTTCTTT. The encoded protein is CASSLEAFF.

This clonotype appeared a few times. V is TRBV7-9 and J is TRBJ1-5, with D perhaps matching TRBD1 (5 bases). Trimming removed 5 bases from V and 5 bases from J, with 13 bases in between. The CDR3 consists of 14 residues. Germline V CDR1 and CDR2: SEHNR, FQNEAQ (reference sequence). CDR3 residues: CASSRPETDQPQHF. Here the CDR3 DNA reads TGTGCCAGCAGCCGGCCGGAGACAGATCAGCCCCAGCATTTT.

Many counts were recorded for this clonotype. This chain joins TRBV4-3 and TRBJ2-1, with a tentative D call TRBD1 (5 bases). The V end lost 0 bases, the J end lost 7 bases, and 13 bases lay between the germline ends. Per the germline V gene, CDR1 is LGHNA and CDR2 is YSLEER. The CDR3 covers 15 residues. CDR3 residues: CASSQDGNRLNEQFF. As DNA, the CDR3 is TGCGCCAGCAGCCAAGATGGGAACAGGTTAAATGAGCAGTTCTTC.

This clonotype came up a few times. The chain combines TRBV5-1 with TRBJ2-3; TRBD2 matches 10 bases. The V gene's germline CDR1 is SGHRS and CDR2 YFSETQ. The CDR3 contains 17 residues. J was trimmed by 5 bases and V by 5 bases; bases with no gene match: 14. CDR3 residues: CASRHDLSSGGKDTQYF. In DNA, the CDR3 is TGCGCCAGCAGGCACGACCTCTCTAGCGGGGGAAAAGATACGCAGTATTTT.

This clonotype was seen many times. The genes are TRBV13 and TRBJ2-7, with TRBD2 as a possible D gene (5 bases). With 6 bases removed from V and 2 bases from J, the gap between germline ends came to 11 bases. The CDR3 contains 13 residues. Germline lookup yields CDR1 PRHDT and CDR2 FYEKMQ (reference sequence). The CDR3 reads CASRRDLTYEQYF. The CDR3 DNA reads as TGTGCCAGCAGGAGGGATTTGACCTACGAGCAGTACTTC.

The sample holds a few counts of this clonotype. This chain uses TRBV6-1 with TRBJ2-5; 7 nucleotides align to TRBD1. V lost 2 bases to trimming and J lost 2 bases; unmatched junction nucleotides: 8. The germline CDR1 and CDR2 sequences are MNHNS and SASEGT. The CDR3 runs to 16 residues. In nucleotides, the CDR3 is TGTGCCAGCAGTGAACCGGCCCCGGGACAGCAAGAGACCCAGTACTTC. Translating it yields CASSEPAPGQQETQYF.

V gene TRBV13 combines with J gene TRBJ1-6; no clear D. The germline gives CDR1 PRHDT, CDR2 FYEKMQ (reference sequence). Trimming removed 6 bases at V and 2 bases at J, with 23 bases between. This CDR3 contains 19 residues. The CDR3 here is CASSPVRDIGFAYNSPLHF. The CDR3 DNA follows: TGTGCCAGCAGTCCCGTCCGAGACATCGGTTTTGCCTATAATTCACCCCTCCACTTT.

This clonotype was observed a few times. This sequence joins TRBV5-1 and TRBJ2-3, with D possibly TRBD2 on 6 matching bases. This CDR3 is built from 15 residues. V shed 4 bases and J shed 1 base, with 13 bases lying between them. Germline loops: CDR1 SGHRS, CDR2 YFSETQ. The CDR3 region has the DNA TGCGCCAGCAGCACCGGGACTCGCCGCACAGATACGCAGTATTTT. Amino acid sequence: CASSTGTRRTDTQYF.

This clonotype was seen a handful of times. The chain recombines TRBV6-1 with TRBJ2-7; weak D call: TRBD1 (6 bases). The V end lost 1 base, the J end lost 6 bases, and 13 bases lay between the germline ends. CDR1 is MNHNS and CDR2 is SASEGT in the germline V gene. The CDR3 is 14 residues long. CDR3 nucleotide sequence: TGTGCCAGCAGTGAAGTGCCAGGGGTGGGCGAGCAGTACTTC. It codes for CASSEVPGVGEQYF.

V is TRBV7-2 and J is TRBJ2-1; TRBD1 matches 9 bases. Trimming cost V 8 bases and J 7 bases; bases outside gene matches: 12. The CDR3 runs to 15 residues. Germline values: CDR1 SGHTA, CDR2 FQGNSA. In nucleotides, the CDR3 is TGTGCCAGCGGAGAAAACTGGGACAGGGTAAATGAGCAGTTCTTC. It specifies CASGENWDRVNEQFF.

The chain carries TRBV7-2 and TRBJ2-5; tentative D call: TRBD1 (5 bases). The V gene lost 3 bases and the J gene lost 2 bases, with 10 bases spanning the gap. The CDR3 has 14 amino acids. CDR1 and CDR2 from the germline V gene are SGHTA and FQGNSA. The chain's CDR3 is CASSFYRTQETQYF. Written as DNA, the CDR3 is TGTGCCAGCAGCTTTTACAGGACGCAAGAGACCCAGTACTTC.